This T cell receptor beta chain came from a study of cytomegalovirus exposure and HLA in healthy donors. Donors were nominally healthy when sampled, though unrecorded immune exposures were likely. Primers: 60 Vbeta forward and 13 Jbeta reverse. Data came from immunoSEQ multiplex PCR; TCRdb stores just in-frame clones and leaves some out. Its table lists approximately 80,000 clones. Whole-study results and caveats: Previous analysis showed most TCR beta V segments were productive about 90% or about 30% of the time. No immune exposure information besides CMV serostatus was available.

Details on this clone: The antigen is not known.

The V gene's germline CDR1 is SNHLY and CDR2 FYNNEI. Trimming removed 8 bases from V and 3 bases from J; junction bases left unmatched: 5. The CDR3 is 13 amino acids. J is TRBJ2-7 and V is TRBV2, with 9 bases matching TRBD1. This receptor was obtained from a woman aged 25-40 years in good health and CMV-seronegative. Specimen: PBMCs. CDR3 sequence reads: CASRRDRVYEQYF. The CDR3 bases are TGTGCCAGCCGCCGGGACAGGGTCTACGAGCAGTACTTC.